This TCR beta chain was recovered during a study of shared clonotypes between healthy human individuals. This CDR3 is built from 16 residues. The germline V gene has CDR1 PRHDT and CDR2 FYEKMQ (reference sequence). With 4 bases removed from V and 0 bases from J, the gap between germline ends came to 14 bases. Researchers divided each subset's genomic DNA evenly across several immunoSEQ plates. Method: immunoSEQ multiplex PCR; TCRdb's copy keeps in-frame clones and lacks some. The sample yields some 1,100,000 clones, 78% seen once. The receptor's source is a man aged 18 to 29 in good health. Some clones in this sample may be carry-over from other donors' samples. The rearrangement joins TRBV13 to TRBJ2-3; no reliable D call. Sequencing input: memory CD4+ T cells from PBMCs. Subset: CD45RA-negative fraction. DNA of the CDR3: TGTGCCAGCAGCTACTTAGTGAAACCTAGCACAGATACGCAGTATTTT. Translating gives CASSYLVKPSTDTQYF.